The 16 T cell receptor beta chains reported below all come from one sample, sequenced in a study of T-cell memory formation after mild COVID-19 (dated by TCRdb to the early 2020s). The library was built by means of 5' RACE. Instrument on record: Illumina NovaSeq 6000. TCRdb ran its own pipeline on the public reads, namely fastp trimming at Q25 and MiXCR clone calling, and kept in-frame beta chains. Under each unique CDR3 protein, matching rows form one entry showing the most common genes and DNA. Present in this sample are fewer than 700,000 distinct CDR3 sequences, about 20% of which were seen just once. The ten largest make up about 8.2% of the sample. The sample consisted of PBMCs or a T cell subset sorted from them (not recorded which). The source of these receptors is an adult woman who had mild COVID-19 (a few samples of this study predate the infection). The sample titles of this study are shuffled in the database, so cell type and time point are left out; the donor was told from shared clones.

The rearrangement uses TRBV10-3 and TRBJ1-2, with TRBD1 matching over 7 bases. This CDR3 comprises 15 residues. V trimming: 6 bases; J trimming: 5 bases; junction bases outside the gene matches: 12. Germline CDR1 reads ENHRY; CDR2 reads SYGVKD. For the CDR3, the DNA is TGTGCCATCAGACCCGACAGGGAGGGGACATATGGCTACACCTTC. Its translation is CAIRPDREGTYGYTF.

This clonotype was seen more than once but under ten times. The genes are TRBV5-1 and TRBJ2-5; TRBD1 matches at 9 bases. Germline lookup yields CDR1 SGHRS and CDR2 YFSETQ. The CDR3 totals 14 residues. V shed 4 bases, J shed 9 bases, and the junction held 10 bases outside the gene matches. DNA for the CDR3: TGCGCCAGCAGCGGGACAGGGATGGAGCGGGCCCAGTACTTC. Its protein is CASSGTGMERAQYF.

This clonotype came up a few times. The chain uses TRBV20-1 and TRBJ2-5, with 7 bases aligning to TRBD1. Germline trimming cut 4 bases from V and 4 bases from J; bases unmatched to any gene: 6. The CDR3 extends over 13 amino acids. Germline CDR1 reads DFQATT; CDR2 reads SNEGSKA (reference sequence). Here the CDR3 DNA reads TGCAGTGCTATACAGGGGAAGGGAGAGACCCAGTACTTC. This sequence encodes CSAIQGKGETQYF.

The sample holds a few counts of this clonotype. The chain carries TRBV4-3 and TRBJ2-1; 10 bases agree with TRBD2. This CDR3 is built from 17 residues. V was clipped by 0 bases and J by 6 bases; unmatched bases: 8. Germline lookup yields CDR1 LGHNA and CDR2 YSLEER. CDR3: CASSQDKATSGLNEQFF. The CDR3 DNA reads TGCGCCAGCAGCCAAGATAAGGCGACTAGCGGGCTCAATGAGCAGTTCTTC.

The chain is built from TRBV7-3 and TRBJ2-3; D perhaps matches TRBD2 (6 bases). Trimming shortened V by 5 bases and J by 1 base, and 13 bases separated the two germline ends. Germline assignment: CDR1 SGHTA and CDR2 FQGTGA. The CDR3 is 15 amino acids. The CDR3 DNA reads TGTGCCAGCAGCCATGGGGGGTACCGCACAGATACGCAGTATTTT. Encoded protein: CASSHGGYRTDTQYF.

This clonotype was counted at least ten times. The chain is built from TRBV30 and TRBJ2-7; no reliable D call. The germline V gene has CDR1 GTSNPN and CDR2 SVGIG (reference sequence). CDR3 length: 11 residues. Trimming stripped 0 bases from V and 1 base from J, with 1 base between. The chain's CDR3 is CAWSVSYEQYF. The CDR3 DNA reads as TGTGCCTGGAGTGTTTCCTACGAGCAGTACTTC.

The chain couples TRBV7-2 to TRBJ1-6; D is unclear. Germline V gene data show CDR1 as SGHTA and CDR2 as FQGNSA. The CDR3 runs to 17 residues. Between the trimmed V and J ends, which lost 2 bases and 7 bases, there was a span of 18 bases. The CDR3 sequence: CASSLNRVYPGNSPLHF. CDR3 in DNA: TGTGCCAGCAGCTTAAATCGTGTCTACCCTGGGAATTCACCCCTCCACTTT.

J is TRBJ1-3 and V is TRBV6-6, with D maybe TRBD1 (6 bases). The V gene's germline CDR1 is MNHNY and CDR2 SVGAGI (reference sequence). The CDR3 is 16 residues long. The ends were cut back, 7 bases at V and 0 bases at J, with 16 bases in the middle. CDR3 region: CASNTEQGGSGNTIYF. DNA for the CDR3: TGTGCCAGCAATACAGAACAAGGGGGCTCTGGAAACACCATATATTTT.

This clonotype appeared a few times. The V gene is TRBV19, the J gene TRBJ2-1; 8 bases agree with TRBD2. The CDR3 totals 15 residues. Germline V gene data show CDR1 as LNHDA and CDR2 as SQIVND (reference sequence). The V gene end was trimmed by 5 bases and the J gene end by 6 bases; junction bases not matched to a gene: 9. CDR3 nucleotide sequence: TGTGCCAGTAGTGATCAGGCGGGAGGTATCAATGAGCAGTTCTTC. Translation: CASSDQAGGINEQFF.

This clonotype showed up just a few times. The chain has TRBV5-4 and TRBJ2-3; 8 bases are shared with TRBD2. The length of the CDR3 is 15 residues. V lost 0 bases and J lost 4; bases outside the gene matches: 4. The germline gives CDR1 SGHNT, CDR2 YYREEE (reference sequence). CDR3 coding DNA: TGTGCCAGCAGCTTGGCGGGGGGGCAGGCAGATACGCAGTATTTT. Translating gives CASSLAGGQADTQYF.

With respect to this clonotype: At one end, the junction sequence differs from germline, possibly due to a read error. The V call is TRBV3-1, the J call TRBJ1-5; D is ambiguous. CDR1 is LGHDT, CDR2 YNNKEL, per germline (reference sequence). There are 14 residues in the CDR3. This CDR3 reads CASSQGSSHQPQHF. The CDR3 nucleotides are TGTGCCAGCAGTCAAGGTAGTTCGCATCAGCCCCAGCATTTT. The entire variable domain, with the rest obtained from reference TRBV3-1 and TRBJ1-5, is as follows: DTAVSQTPKYLVTQMGNDKSIKCEQNLGHDTMYWYKQDSKKFLKIMFSYNNKELIINETVPNRFSPKSPDKAHLNLHINSLELGDSAVYFCASSQGSSHQPQHFGDGTRLSIL.

This clonotype turned up a few times. This rearrangement joins TRBV24-1 to TRBJ2-3; 9 bases line up with TRBD1. V was clipped by 4 bases and J by 3 bases; unmatched bases: 10. Germline V gene sequence: CDR1 KGHDR, CDR2 SFDVKD. This CDR3 is built from 17 residues. Written as DNA, the CDR3 is TGTGCCACCAGTGAGCCCCCCGGACAGGGGATAACAGATACGCAGTATTTT. It specifies CATSEPPGQGITDTQYF.

The sample holds a few counts of this clonotype. The V and J genes are TRBV24-1 and TRBJ1-1; D might be TRBD1 (5 bases). The CDR3 is 15 amino acids. Trimming left V 5 bases short and J 5 bases short, with 17 bases between. From germline, CDR1 is KGHDR and CDR2 SFDVKD. CDR3 nucleotides: TGTGCCACCAGTGCCGAAGGGACCGCGGGGACTGAAGCTTTCTTT. Amino acids: CATSAEGTAGTEAFF.

V and J are TRBV7-8 and TRBJ2-7; TRBD2 might be the D (6 bases). Germline V gene sequence: CDR1 SGHVS, CDR2 FQNEAQ. Between the trimmed V and J ends, which lost 7 bases and 3 bases, there was a span of 10 bases. There are 12 residues in the CDR3. CDR3 protein: CASNPGDYEQYF. The DNA of the CDR3 is TGTGCCAGCAATCCGGGGGACTACGAGCAGTACTTC.

This chain joins TRBV20-1 and TRBJ2-5; D possibly uses TRBD1 or TRBD2 (5 bases each). V lost 5 bases and J lost 4, with 14 bases in between. Germline CDR1 reads DFQATT; CDR2 reads SNEGSKA (reference sequence). The CDR3 is 13 residues long. The CDR3 reads CSAYRDPGETQYF. The DNA of the CDR3 is TGCAGTGCTTACCGGGACCCTGGAGAGACCCAGTACTTC.

This clonotype was counted between two and nine times. CDR3: CASSLGPAGEPQHF. CDR3 sequence (DNA): TGCGCCAGCAGCTTAGGGCCCGCTGGGGAGCCCCAGCATTTT. The V gene is TRBV5-1, the J gene TRBJ1-5; D remains unclear. The CDR3 consists of 14 residues. Germline assignment: CDR1 SGHRS and CDR2 YFSETQ. The V and J ends lost 2 bases and 8 bases respectively, with 14 bases between them.